This T cell receptor (beta chain) was found in a study of molecular identifiers for immune sequencing clone quantification. The CDR3 contains 15 residues. V dropped 1 base and J dropped 2 bases, with 9 bases sitting between them. The germline gives CDR1 MGHRA, CDR2 YSYEKL. This clonotype was found many times. TCRdb recomputed calls from the PCR reads with MiXCR, one row per CDR3 protein. Of about 640,000 distinct CDR3 sequences in the sample, about 20% were seen once. Sequences were obtained from naive CD8+ T cells from blood, with Jurkat cell RNA spiked in. Subset here: FACS-sorted CD8+CD4-CCR7+CD45RA+ naive T cells. J is TRBJ1-3 and V is TRBV4-1; D not resolved. The TCR comes from a human donor in good health. Some libraries in this study had Jurkat cell RNA spiked in. DNA of the CDR3: TGCGCCAGCAGCCAAGGCCCCGGCCCTGGAAACACCATATATTTT. The encoded protein is CASSQGPGPGNTIYF.